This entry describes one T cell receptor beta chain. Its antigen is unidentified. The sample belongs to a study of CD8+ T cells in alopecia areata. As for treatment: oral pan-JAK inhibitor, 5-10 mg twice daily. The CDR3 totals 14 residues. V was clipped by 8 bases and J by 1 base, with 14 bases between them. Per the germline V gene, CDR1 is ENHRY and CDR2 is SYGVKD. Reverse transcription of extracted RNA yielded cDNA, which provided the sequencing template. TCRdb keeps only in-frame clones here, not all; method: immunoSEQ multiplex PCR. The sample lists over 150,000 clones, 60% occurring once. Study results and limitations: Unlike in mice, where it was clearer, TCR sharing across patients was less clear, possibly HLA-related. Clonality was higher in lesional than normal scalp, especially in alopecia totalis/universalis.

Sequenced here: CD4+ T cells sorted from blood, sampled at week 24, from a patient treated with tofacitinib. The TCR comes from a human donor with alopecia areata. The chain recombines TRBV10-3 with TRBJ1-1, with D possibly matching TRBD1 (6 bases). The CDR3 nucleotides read TGTGCCATCCGAGGACAGAACGAGAACACTGAAGCTTTCTTT. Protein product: CAIRGQNENTEAFF.